This TCR beta chain was recovered during a study of T cell responses to AZD1222 COVID-19 vaccine. Whole-study results and caveats: Donors skewed white British and female; clonal diversity was possibly underestimated. Repertoires were collected only later (after the peak T cell response had occurred). Baseline serostatus was positive in only a handful of AZD1222 recipients.

Method: immunoSEQ multiplex PCR; TCRdb's copy keeps in-frame clones and lacks some. The repertoire includes 90,000 to 150,000 clones, around 93% of them detected once, and approximately 7.9% sits in the top ten. Second-dose intervals of approximately 4 or approximately 12 weeks were pooled. V dropped 2 bases and J dropped 5 bases, with 10 bases sitting between them. Germline CDR1 and CDR2: MDHEN and SYDVKM. This CDR3 has 13 amino acids. As concerns this clone: Its antigen is unknown.

The rearrangement joins TRBV28 to TRBJ2-7; the D gene is possibly TRBD1 (6 bases). This TCR came from an adult who received the AZD1222 COVID-19 vaccine. Sequencing used peripheral blood, obtained 28 days after the second AZD1222 dose. The CDR3: CASSLTQGHEQYF. DNA of the CDR3: TGTGCCAGCAGTTTAACACAGGGCCACGAGCAGTACTTC.